This T cell receptor (beta chain) comes out of a study of vaccination and CD4 T cells after COVID-19. Study-level findings and limits: It was found that, in convalescent patients, 304 of 307 vaccine-specific clones were spike mono-reactive. A nonsignificant rise from roughly 22 to 38 was seen in the median number of SARS-CoV-2-reactive clonotypes.

J gave up 3 bases and V 10 bases, and 11 bases lay outside the gene matches. The CDR3 runs to 14 residues. Germline CDR1 and CDR2: SGHAT and FQNNGV. This clonotype was seen only once. Its antigen is currently unknown. Sequence data for DNA of cultured CD4+ T cells were generated by the Oncomine TCR Beta short-read assay. TCRdb processed the PCR reads anew with MiXCR; each CDR3 protein has one entry. The sample contains under 25,000 distinct CDR3 sequences, 50% to 65% of which appear only once. Treatment here: 10-day PBMC culture with coronavirus spike peptide pools or control peptides (ViraFEST assay).

Sequencing was carried out using CD4+ T cells from blood, cultured in vitro. This TCR was sampled from a human donor who had recovered from COVID-19. The chain links TRBV11-2 to TRBJ2-7, with 8 bases that match TRBD1. The CDR3 region has the DNA TGTGCCACCCAGGCCGGGACAGGATTCTACGAGCAGTACTTC. Protein: CATQAGTGFYEQYF.